This T cell receptor beta chain was observed in a study of neurological immune-mediated disorders. From the 5' RACE reads, TCRdb called clonotypes with MiXCR, one entry per CDR3 protein. The sample carries 25,000 to 35,000 distinct CDR3 sequences, 4.6% recorded once. CDR1 and CDR2 from the germline V gene are SEHNR and FQNEAQ (reference sequence). The CDR3 contains 13 residues. Deletions cut 0 bases from V and 4 bases from J, with 6 bases between. General study results and limits: The absence of shared CDR3 amino acid sequences among expanded clones across subjects suggests private repertoires in all groups.

In its sample, this clonotype was seen many times. Its target is not known. The V and J genes are TRBV7-9 and TRBJ1-2; D is unresolved. Sequenced input: PBMCs. This sequence was found in a man aged 18 to 29 in good health. The CDR3 loop is CASSLAGIYGYTF. In nucleotides, the CDR3 is TGTGCCAGCAGCTTAGCGGGGATCTATGGCTACACCTTC.